The 19 T cell receptor beta chains given below trace back to one sample, sequenced in a study of human T cells and chemical hapten exposure. Time point noted: patch test 1, 2 weeks after DPC sensitization. The treatment: therapeutic diphenylcyclopropenone sensitization with weekly scalp DPC. TCRdb reprocessed the RACE reads via MiXCR and lists one record per CDR3 protein. Among around 50,000 distinct CDR3 sequences listed, 9.3% were seen once. The sequencing here drew on whole blood, taken in connection with sensitization to the hapten diphenylcyclopropenone (DPC). These receptors were obtained from a woman aged 50 to 65 with alopecia areata. Some clones in this sample may be carry-over from other donors' samples.

This clonotype came up many times. The chain uses TRBV7-6 and TRBJ2-2; D remains unclear. The CDR3 covers 16 residues. Germline CDR1 is SGHVS and CDR2 is FNYEAQ. With 2 bases removed from V and 0 bases from J, the gap between germline ends came to 10 bases. The CDR3 coding sequence is TGTGCCAGCAGCTTAAGCTCAGGAGCGAACACCGGGGAGCTGTTTTTT. Translation gives CASSLSSGANTGELFF. Supplemented by reference TRBV7-6 and TRBJ2-2, the full variable domain reads GAGVSQSPRYKVTKRGQDVALRCDPISGHVSLYWYRQALGQGPEFLTYFNYEAQQDKSGLPNDRFSAERPEGSISTLTIQRTEQRDSAMYRCASSLSSGANTGELFFGEGSRLTVL.

In this sample, this clonotype turned up many times. The rearrangement uses TRBV7-2 and TRBJ2-5, with D maybe TRBD2 (6 bases). Germline lookup yields CDR1 SGHTA and CDR2 FQGNSA. The CDR3 sequence is 16 residues long. Trimming left V 1 base short and J 2 bases short, with 14 bases between. The CDR3 is CASSLVGSGAQETQYF. The CDR3 DNA reads TGTGCCAGCAGCTTAGTTGGTAGCGGAGCACAAGAGACCCAGTACTTC.

The chain couples TRBV9 to TRBJ2-1; TRBD2 is a possible D gene (5 bases). The V end was cut by 0 bases, the J end by 8 bases, with 6 bases between. The CDR3 length is 12 residues. Per germline, CDR1 SGDLS and CDR2 YYNGEE. The CDR3: CASSVDSDEQFF. The CDR3 DNA sequence: TGTGCCAGCAGCGTAGATAGCGATGAGCAGTTCTTC.

V gene TRBV28 combines with J gene TRBJ2-5, with 10 bases aligning to TRBD1. The CDR3 runs to 14 residues. With 8 bases clipped from V and 4 bases from J, the junction kept 7 bases outside the gene matches. From germline, CDR1 is MDHEN and CDR2 SYDVKM. CDR3 protein: CASSPTGGLETQYF. The CDR3, as DNA: TGTGCCAGCTCCCCGACAGGGGGCTTAGAGACCCAGTACTTC.

Ten or more counts support this clonotype. The DNA for the CDR3 is TGTGCCACCAGTGACACTAGTTTCCGAGAGGACAATGAGCAGTTCTTC. It encodes CATSDTSFREDNEQFF. This chain joins TRBV24-1 and TRBJ2-1, with D possibly being TRBD2 (5 bases). The CDR3 has 16 amino acids. Germline V gene lookup returns CDR1 KGHDR and CDR2 SFDVKD. V was shortened by 4 bases and J by 5 bases, with 17 bases between the two germline ends.

This clonotype was seen a handful of times. V is TRBV29-1 and J is TRBJ1-3; unclear D gene. The CDR3 spans 12 residues. CDR1 SQVTM and CDR2 ANQGSEA come from the germline V gene. Trimming stripped 4 bases from V and 0 bases from J, with 4 bases between. This CDR3 reads CSVVSSGNTIYF. The CDR3 DNA reads TGCAGCGTTGTAAGCTCTGGAAACACCATATATTTT.

This clonotype was counted a few times. This chain links TRBV4-1 with TRBJ1-6; the match to TRBD1 covers 9 bases. The CDR3 is 15 amino acids. Looked up from germline, CDR1 is MGHRA and CDR2 is YSYEKL. V trimming: 0 bases; J trimming: 7 bases; junction bases outside the gene matches: 1. This CDR3 is CASSQDGTGNSPLHF. CDR3 DNA sequence: TGCGCCAGCAGCCAAGATGGGACAGGGAATTCACCCCTCCACTTT.

This clonotype was detected ten times or more. The V and J genes are TRBV11-2 and TRBJ2-7, with 9 bases lining up with TRBD1. V trimming: 3 bases; J trimming: 6 bases; junction bases outside the gene matches: 9. The CDR3 runs to 15 residues. The germline V gene encodes CDR1 SGHAT and CDR2 FQNNGV. DNA of the CDR3: TGTGCCAGCAGCTTCGGGGGGACAGGGCCGTCCGAGCAGTACTTC. Amino acids: CASSFGGTGPSEQYF.

The chain combines TRBV28 with TRBJ2-7; the D gene is possibly TRBD2 (5 bases). CDR1 is MDHEN and CDR2 is SYDVKM in the germline V gene. V lost 6 bases and J 3 bases, leaving 12 bases between the germline ends. CDR3 length equals 13 residues. The CDR3 DNA is TGTGCCAGCAGCCCCCATGGAGGCTACGAGCAGTACTTC. Residues: CASSPHGGYEQYF.

Many counts were recorded for this clonotype. This rearrangement joins TRBV12-3 or TRBV12-4 to TRBJ1-2; D is possibly TRBD1 (6 bases). This CDR3 region has 14 residues. The germline V and J ends were trimmed by 2 bases and 1 base, with 8 bases remaining between them. CDR3 bases: TGTGCCAGCAGTTTACGGGGGCGTAACTATGGCTACACCTTC. This encodes CASSLRGRNYGYTF.

This clonotype was picked up a small number of times. This chain joins TRBV27 and TRBJ2-1; D may be TRBD1 (6 bases). V dropped 5 bases and J dropped 5 bases, with 13 bases sitting between them. The V gene's germline CDR1 is MNHEY and CDR2 SMNVEV (reference sequence). This CDR3 comprises 14 residues. The CDR3, as DNA: TGTGCCAGCAGTCCCCCTGGGGGCCACAATGAGCAGTTCTTC. Its protein is CASSPPGGHNEQFF.

This clonotype came up many times. The chain recombines TRBV6-6 with TRBJ1-4; D is perhaps TRBD1 (5 bases). The CDR3 is made up of 13 amino acids. The V end was cut by 6 bases, the J end by 12 bases, with 17 bases between. CDR1 and CDR2 from the germline V gene are MNHNY and SVGAGI (reference sequence). The CDR3 is CASSSGGRGELFF. The CDR3 DNA follows: TGTGCCAGCAGCTCCGGCGGTCGGGGGGAACTGTTTTTT.

The table lists this clonotype with many counts. V is TRBV18 and J is TRBJ2-3, with D possibly being TRBD1 (6 bases). V shed 4 bases and J shed 2 bases, with 13 bases lying between them. Germline-derived CDR1 and CDR2 are KGHSH and LQKENI. The CDR3 spans 15 residues. DNA of the CDR3: TGTGCCAGCTCACAATCAGGGGATATCACAGATACGCAGTATTTT. It encodes CASSQSGDITDTQYF.

This chain links TRBV3-1 with TRBJ1-2; D gene ambiguous. V shed 4 bases and J shed 0 bases, with 6 bases lying between them. Germline values: CDR1 LGHDT, CDR2 YNNKEL (reference sequence). CDR3 length equals 13 residues. The CDR3 is CASSLTTNYGYTF. DNA for the CDR3: TGTGCCAGCAGCCTGACTACTAACTATGGCTACACCTTC.

This clonotype has just a few counts. The chain has TRBV12-3 or TRBV12-4 and TRBJ2-3, with TRBD1 matching 10 bases. The V segment lost 6 bases and the J segment 4 bases; nucleotides outside the gene matches: 13. The CDR3 covers 17 residues. The CDR3 DNA reads TGTGCCAGCAGCCCTGGGACAGGGGCCGGGAGCCCAGATACGCAGTATTTT. Translating it yields CASSPGTGAGSPDTQYF.

This clonotype was detected many times. The CDR3 sequence: CSASLVEQFF. CDR3 in DNA: TGCAGTGCTAGCCTTGTTGAGCAGTTCTTC. The chain is built from TRBV20-1 and TRBJ2-1; D ambiguous. This CDR3 contains 10 residues. V dropped 3 bases and J dropped 9 bases, with 6 bases sitting between them. Per germline, CDR1 DFQATT and CDR2 SNEGSKA (reference sequence).

This clonotype is labeled as medium-sized. The gene calls are TRBV20-1 and TRBJ2-5; the match to TRBD2 covers 9 bases. There are 15 residues in the CDR3. CDR1 is DFQATT and CDR2 is SNEGSKA in the germline V gene (reference sequence). Losses at the gene ends were 0 bases for V and 5 bases for J; bases not matched to a gene: 7. The CDR3 sequence: CSARDAGGLLETQYF. Written as DNA, the CDR3 is TGCAGTGCTAGAGATGCGGGAGGGTTATTGGAGACCCAGTACTTC.

Only a few counts were recorded for this clonotype. V and J are TRBV15 and TRBJ1-3; D uncertain. V lost 0 bases to trimming and J lost 2 bases, with 8 bases between them. CDR1 is LNHNV, CDR2 YYDKDF, per germline (reference sequence). The CDR3 spans 15 residues. CDR3 nucleotides: TGTGCCACCAGCAGAGAAAGATCAACTGGAAACACCATATATTTT. Its translation is CATSRERSTGNTIYF.

This clonotype was recorded a few times. This chain joins TRBV6-6 and TRBJ1-2; 8 positions agree with TRBD1. Trimming cost V 7 bases and J 6 bases; bases outside gene matches: 4. This CDR3 region has 12 residues. Per germline, CDR1 MNHNY and CDR2 SVGAGI (reference sequence). Written as DNA, the CDR3 is TGTGCCAGCACCAAGGACAGGGATGGCTACACCTTC. It translates to CASTKDRDGYTF.